The 3 T cell receptor beta chains below were found in one sample sequenced in a study of shared clonotypes between healthy human individuals. The assay was immunoSEQ multiplex PCR, and TCRdb's table has in-frame clones only and misses some. The sample lists 630,000 or so clones; roughly 98% were seen once. Naive CD8 cells, CD45RO-negative and positively selected for CCR7, excluded terminally differentiated effector memory CD45RA+ cells. What was sequenced was naive CD8+ T cells sorted from blood. The receptors originated from a man aged 30 to 45 in good health.

The J gene is TRBJ2-1, the V gene TRBV28; 8 positions agree with TRBD2. Per the germline V gene, CDR1 is MDHEN and CDR2 is SYDVKM. This CDR3 contains 13 residues. The J segment lost 10 bases and the V segment lost 3 bases, leaving 5 bases of the junction unmatched. The CDR3 sequence is CASSFGLAGEQFF. The CDR3 nucleotides are TGTGCCAGCAGTTTTGGTTTAGCGGGGGAGCAGTTCTTC.

The J gene is TRBJ1-1, the V gene TRBV5-1, with 7 bases aligning to TRBD1. Germline V gene lookup returns CDR1 SGHRS and CDR2 YFSETQ. This CDR3 comprises 16 residues. The V and J ends lost 0 bases and 2 bases, in that order; junction bases with no gene match: 7. The CDR3 DNA sequence: TGCGCCAGCAGCTTGGGACAGGGTGGCCCAAACACTGAAGCTTTCTTT. Protein sequence: CASSLGQGGPNTEAFF.

Only one count was recorded for this clone. The CDR3 here is CASSHLPGTGGNTEAFF. The CDR3 DNA reads as TGTGCCAGCAGTCATCTCCCGGGGACAGGTGGGAACACTGAAGCTTTCTTT. The chain uses TRBV27 and TRBJ1-1, with 8 bases aligning to TRBD1. Germline-derived CDR1 and CDR2 are MNHEY and SMNVEV (reference sequence). The CDR3 consists of 17 residues. The trim removed 5 bases at V and 1 base at J, leaving 12 bases unmatched.